This TCR beta chain was retrieved from a study of OX40 agonist ivuxolimab in advanced cancers. The overall study: A diagnosis of hepatocellular carcinoma, melanoma, renal cell or head and neck cancer was present in dose-escalation patients. Previous treatment with anti-PD-1, anti-PD-L1 or anti-CTLA-4 therapy was allowed; 40% had received some.

Turning to this clone: Its target is unknown.

Study-level points and caveats: Expanded clones belonging to CD8+ T cells outnumbered, on average, those of CD4+. Among the least clonally expanded were partial responders at 0.1-3.0 mg/kg.

Sequenced by immunoSEQ multiplex PCR; TCRdb stores in-frame clones only, minus some. The sample records tens of thousands of clones, approximately 87% being singletons. The receptor's source is an adult with an advanced solid tumor such as melanoma, head and neck, liver or kidney cancer. The sequencing used CD4+ or CD8+ T cells sorted from blood, collected in a trial of the OX40 agonist ivuxolimab.

Written as DNA, the CDR3 is TGTGCCTGGAGTGTATACTCGGCCTACGAGCAGTACTTC. The encoded protein is CAWSVYSAYEQYF. V usage is TRBV30 and J usage is TRBJ2-7; no definite D call. Germline V CDR1 and CDR2: GTSNPN, SVGIG (reference sequence). The CDR3 has 13 residues. V lost 0 bases, J lost 2 bases, and 8 bases lay in between.